The 8 T cell receptor beta chains below all came from one sample that was sequenced in a study of CD8+ T cells in alopecia areata. TCR sequencing used cDNA made by reverse transcription of extracted RNA. TCRdb keeps only in-frame clones here, not all; method: immunoSEQ multiplex PCR. In the table there are 170,000 or so clones, roughly 53% of which are singletons. Regarding treatment: oral pan-JAK inhibitor, 5-10 mg twice daily. The starting material was CD8+ T cells sorted from blood, obtained at week 24, from a patient treated with tofacitinib. The receptors derive from a human donor with alopecia areata.

This clone was seen a single time. CDR3 in amino acids: CASSEAQITGELFF. For the CDR3, the DNA is TGTGCCAGCAGTGAAGCGCAGATCACCGGGGAGCTGTTTTTT. The chain has TRBV6-1 and TRBJ2-2; D gene ambiguous. The germline V gene encodes CDR1 MNHNS and CDR2 SASEGT. The CDR3 length is 14 residues. The germline V and J ends were trimmed by 0 bases and 4 bases, with 6 bases remaining between them.

This clone was seen a handful of times. This chain uses TRBV7-9 with TRBJ2-3; TRBD2 is a possible D gene (5 bases). The germline gives CDR1 SEHNR, CDR2 FQNEAQ (reference sequence). Trimming stripped 9 bases from V and 1 base from J, with 11 bases between. The CDR3 sequence is 13 residues long. The CDR3 nucleotides are TGTGCCAGTGCGGGTGGGGGCACAGATACGCAGTATTTT. Its translation: CASAGGGTDTQYF.

This clone appeared a few times. The J gene is TRBJ2-1, the V gene TRBV29-1; 8 nucleotides match TRBD2. This CDR3 region has 14 residues. V was clipped by 5 bases and J by 4 bases; unmatched bases: 7. Germline V gives CDR1 SQVTM, CDR2 ANQGSEA. CDR3 protein: CSVWDSGEYNEQFF. As DNA, the CDR3 is TGCAGCGTTTGGGATAGCGGGGAATACAATGAGCAGTTCTTC.

J is TRBJ2-1 and V is TRBV7-6; 9 bases match TRBD1. The ends lost 4 bases at V and 6 bases at J; junction bases unmatched: 7. Germline assignment: CDR1 SGHVS and CDR2 FNYEAQ. The CDR3 consists of 15 residues. The CDR3 loop is CASSSLGTGFNEQFF. The CDR3 coding sequence is TGTGCCAGCAGCTCCCTCGGGACAGGGTTCAATGAGCAGTTCTTC.

The chain has TRBV23-1 and TRBJ2-7; 7 nucleotides line up with TRBD2. TRBV23-1 is reported as an ORF; its role is uncertain. After removal of 9 bases from V and 7 bases from J, the junction contained 12 bases not matched to a gene. The CDR3 is 13 amino acids. CDR3 in DNA: TGCGCCAGACTTAGGGAGGGCCGAGGGGAGCAGTACTTC. Translated: CARLREGRGEQYF.

The chain couples TRBV29-1 to TRBJ1-2, with a possible D match to TRBD1 (6 bases). Trimming removed 5 bases at V and 7 bases at J, with 14 bases between. The CDR3 extends over 12 amino acids. The germline CDR1 and CDR2 sequences are SQVTM and ANQGSEA. The CDR3 DNA is TGCAGCGTTACAGGGAGGGGAGCTGGCTACACCTTC. Translated, it gives CSVTGRGAGYTF.

The chain uses TRBV4-1 and TRBJ2-1, with 10 nucleotides matching TRBD1. V dropped 0 bases and J dropped 6; count of bases not matched to a gene: 5. The CDR3 has 16 residues. The germline V gene has CDR1 MGHRA and CDR2 YSYEKL. The CDR3, as DNA: TGCGCCAGCAGCCAAGAGCCCCGGGACAGGGGCAATGAGCAGTTCTTC. Encoded protein: CASSQEPRDRGNEQFF.

The table lists this clone with a few counts. The rearrangement uses TRBV6-6 and TRBJ1-1; TRBD1 is a possible D gene (5 bases). The ends were cut back, 6 bases at V and 7 bases at J, with 9 bases in the middle. The CDR3 loop spans 11 amino acids. Germline assignment: CDR1 MNHNY and CDR2 SVGAGI (reference sequence). This CDR3 is CASRQDVEAFF. The CDR3 DNA follows: TGTGCCAGCAGACAGGACGTTGAAGCTTTCTTT.